Below, one T cell receptor beta chain is given with its context. What it recognizes is unknown. This entry comes from a study of T cell responses to AZD1222 COVID-19 vaccine. Study-level points and caveats: The breadth and depth of Spike-specific TCRs increased once two AZD1222 doses had been given. No day 14 peak samples; only post-peak repertoires were characterized.

Libraries were prepared by immunoSEQ multiplex PCR; TCRdb keeps only in-frame clonotypes and omits some of them. The sample has approximately 170,000 clones, 85% to 95% seen once. The CDR3 covers 14 residues. The V end was cut by 4 bases, the J end by 4 bases, with 12 bases between. Germline V lookup: CDR1 SGHRS, CDR2 YFSETQ. The genes are TRBV5-1 and TRBJ2-1, with D possibly TRBD2 on 6 matching bases. The sequence was obtained from an adult in good health. The material sequenced was peripheral blood, taken on day 0 of AZD1222 vaccination. The chain's CDR3 is CASSRDFPYNEQFF. The CDR3 DNA is TGCGCCAGCAGCCGGGACTTTCCTTACAATGAGCAGTTCTTC.